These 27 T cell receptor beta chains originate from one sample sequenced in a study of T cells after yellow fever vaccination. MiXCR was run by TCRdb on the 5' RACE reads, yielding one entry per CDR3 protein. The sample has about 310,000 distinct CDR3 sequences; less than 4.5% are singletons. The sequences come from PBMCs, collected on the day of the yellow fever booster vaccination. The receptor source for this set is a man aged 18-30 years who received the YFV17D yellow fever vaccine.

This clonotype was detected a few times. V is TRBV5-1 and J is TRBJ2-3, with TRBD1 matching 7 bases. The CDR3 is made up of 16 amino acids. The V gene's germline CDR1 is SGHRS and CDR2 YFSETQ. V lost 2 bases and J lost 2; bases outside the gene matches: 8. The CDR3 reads CASSFGDRRNTDTQYF. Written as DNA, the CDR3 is TGCGCCAGCAGCTTTGGGGACAGAAGAAACACAGATACGCAGTATTTT.

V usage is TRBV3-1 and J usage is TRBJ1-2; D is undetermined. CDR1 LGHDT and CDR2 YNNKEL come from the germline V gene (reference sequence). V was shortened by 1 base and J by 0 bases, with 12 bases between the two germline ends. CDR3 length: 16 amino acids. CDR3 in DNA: TGTGCCAGCAGCCAAGTTTTCTCGGTAGCTAACTATGGCTACACCTTC. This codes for CASSQVFSVANYGYTF.

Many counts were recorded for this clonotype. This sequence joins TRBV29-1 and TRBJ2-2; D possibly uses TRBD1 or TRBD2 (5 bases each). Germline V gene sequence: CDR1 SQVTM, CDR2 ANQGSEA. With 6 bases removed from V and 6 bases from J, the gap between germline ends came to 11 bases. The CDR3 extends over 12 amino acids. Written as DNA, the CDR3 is TGCAGCGTGGGACGGCAGCCCGGGGAGCTGTTTTTT. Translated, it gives CSVGRQPGELFF.

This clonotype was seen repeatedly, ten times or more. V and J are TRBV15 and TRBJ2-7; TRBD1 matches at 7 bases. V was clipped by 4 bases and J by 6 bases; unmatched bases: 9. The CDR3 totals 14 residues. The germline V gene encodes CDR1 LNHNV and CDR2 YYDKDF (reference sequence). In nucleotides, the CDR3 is TGTGCCACCAGCAAAGATCGACAGGGTAGCGAGCAGTACGTC. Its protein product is CATSKDRQGSEQYV.

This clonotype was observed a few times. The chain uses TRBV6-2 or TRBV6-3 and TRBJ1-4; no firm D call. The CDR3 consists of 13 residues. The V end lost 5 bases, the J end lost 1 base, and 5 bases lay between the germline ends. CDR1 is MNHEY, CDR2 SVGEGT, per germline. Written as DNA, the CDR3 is TGTGCCAGCAGTGGTGGAACTAATGAAAAACTGTTTTTT. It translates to CASSGGTNEKLFF.

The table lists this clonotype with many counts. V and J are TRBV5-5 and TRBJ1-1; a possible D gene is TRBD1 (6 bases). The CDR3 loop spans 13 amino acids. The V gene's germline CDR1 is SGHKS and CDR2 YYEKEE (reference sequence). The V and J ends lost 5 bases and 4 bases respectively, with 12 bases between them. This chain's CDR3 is CASRKTGSTEAFF. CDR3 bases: TGTGCCAGCAGAAAAACAGGGAGCACTGAAGCTTTCTTT.

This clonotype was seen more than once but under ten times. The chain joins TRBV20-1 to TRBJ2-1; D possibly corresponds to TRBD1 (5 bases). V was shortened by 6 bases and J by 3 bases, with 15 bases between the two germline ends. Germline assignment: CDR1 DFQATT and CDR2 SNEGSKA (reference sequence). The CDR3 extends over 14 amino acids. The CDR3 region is CSAEKRGYYNEQFF. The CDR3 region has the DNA TGCAGTGCCGAAAAAAGGGGCTACTACAATGAGCAGTTCTTC.

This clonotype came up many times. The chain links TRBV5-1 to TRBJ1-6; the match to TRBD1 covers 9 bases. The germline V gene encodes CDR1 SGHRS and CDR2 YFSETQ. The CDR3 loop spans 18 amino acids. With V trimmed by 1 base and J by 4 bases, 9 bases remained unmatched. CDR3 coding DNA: TGCGCCAGCAGCTTGACTACACCGGGACAGGGATATAATTCACCCCTCCACTTT. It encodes CASSLTTPGQGYNSPLHF.

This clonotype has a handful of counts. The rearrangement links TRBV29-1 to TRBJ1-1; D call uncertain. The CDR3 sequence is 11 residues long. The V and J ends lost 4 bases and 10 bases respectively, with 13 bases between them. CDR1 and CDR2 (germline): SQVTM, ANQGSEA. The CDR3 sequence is CSVAPGRAAFF. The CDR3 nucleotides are TGCAGCGTTGCCCCGGGTAGGGCAGCTTTCTTT.

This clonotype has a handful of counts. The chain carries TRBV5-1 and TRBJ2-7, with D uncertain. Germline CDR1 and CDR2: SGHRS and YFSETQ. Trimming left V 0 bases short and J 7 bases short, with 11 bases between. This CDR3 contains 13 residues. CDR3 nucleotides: TGCGCCAGCAGCTTGGCCGGCACTCCTGAGCAGTACTTC. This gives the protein CASSLAGTPEQYF.

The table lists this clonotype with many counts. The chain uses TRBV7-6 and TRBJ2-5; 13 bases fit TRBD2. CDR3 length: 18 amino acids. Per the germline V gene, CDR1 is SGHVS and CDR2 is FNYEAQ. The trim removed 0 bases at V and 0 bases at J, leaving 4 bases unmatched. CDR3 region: CASSLARTSGGHQETQYF. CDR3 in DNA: TGTGCCAGCAGCTTAGCTCGGACTAGCGGGGGACACCAAGAGACCCAGTACTTC.

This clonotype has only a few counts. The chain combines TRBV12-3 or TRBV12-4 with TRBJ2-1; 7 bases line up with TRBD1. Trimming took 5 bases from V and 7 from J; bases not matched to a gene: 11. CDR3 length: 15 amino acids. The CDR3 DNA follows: TGTGCCAGCAGTATCCGGGACAGTTGGAGTAATGAGCAGTTCTTC. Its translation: CASSIRDSWSNEQFF.

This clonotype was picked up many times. DNA of the CDR3: TGTGCCAGCAGTTACTCCCCCGCCAGGGACTACGAGCAGTACTTC. This translates into CASSYSPARDYEQYF. This chain connects TRBV6-6 to TRBJ2-7; perhaps TRBD1 as D (5 bases). In germline, CDR1 is MNHNY, CDR2 SVGAGI (reference sequence). This CDR3 contains 15 residues. Trimming took 0 bases from V and 3 from J, leaving 12 bases between them.

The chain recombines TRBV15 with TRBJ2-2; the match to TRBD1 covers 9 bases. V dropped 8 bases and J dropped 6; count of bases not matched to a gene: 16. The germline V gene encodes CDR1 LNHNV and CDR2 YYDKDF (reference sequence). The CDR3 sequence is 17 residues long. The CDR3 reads CATGNLPGQGSSGELFF. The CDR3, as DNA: TGTGCCACCGGAAACTTGCCGGGACAGGGTAGCTCCGGGGAGCTGTTTTTT. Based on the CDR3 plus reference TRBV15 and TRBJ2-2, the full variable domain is DAMVIQNPRYQVTQFGKPVTLSCSQTLNHNVMYWYQQKSSQAPKLLFHYYDKDFNNEADTPDNFQSRRPNTSFCFLDIRSPGLGDTAMYLCATGNLPGQGSSGELFFGEGSRLTVL.

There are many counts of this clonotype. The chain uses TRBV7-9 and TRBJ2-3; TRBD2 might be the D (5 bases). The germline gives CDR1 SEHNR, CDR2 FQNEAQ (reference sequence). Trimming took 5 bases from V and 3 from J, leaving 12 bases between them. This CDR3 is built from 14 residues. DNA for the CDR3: TGTGCCAGCAGCCGGGATGCGTTTACAGATACGCAGTATTTT. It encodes CASSRDAFTDTQYF. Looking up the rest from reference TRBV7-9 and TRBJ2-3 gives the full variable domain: DTGVSQNPRHKITKRGQNVTFRCDPISEHNRLYWYRQTLGQGPEFLTYFQNEAQLEKSRLLSDRFSAERPKGSFSTLEIQRTEQGDSAMYLCASSRDAFTDTQYFGPGTRLTVL.

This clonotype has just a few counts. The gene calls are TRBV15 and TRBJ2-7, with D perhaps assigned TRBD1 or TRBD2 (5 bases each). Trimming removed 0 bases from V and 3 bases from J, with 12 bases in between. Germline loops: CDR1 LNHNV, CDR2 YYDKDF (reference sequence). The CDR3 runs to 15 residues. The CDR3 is CATSRDLGPNYEQYF. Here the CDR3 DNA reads TGTGCCACCAGCAGAGATCTGGGACCCAACTACGAGCAGTACTTC.

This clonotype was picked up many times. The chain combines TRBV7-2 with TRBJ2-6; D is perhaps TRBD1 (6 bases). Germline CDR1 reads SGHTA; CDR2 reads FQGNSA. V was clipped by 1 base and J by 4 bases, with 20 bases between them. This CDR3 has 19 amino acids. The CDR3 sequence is CASSLERWGRGSGANVLTF. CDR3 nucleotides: TGTGCCAGCAGCTTAGAGAGATGGGGCAGGGGCTCAGGGGCCAACGTCCTGACTTTC.

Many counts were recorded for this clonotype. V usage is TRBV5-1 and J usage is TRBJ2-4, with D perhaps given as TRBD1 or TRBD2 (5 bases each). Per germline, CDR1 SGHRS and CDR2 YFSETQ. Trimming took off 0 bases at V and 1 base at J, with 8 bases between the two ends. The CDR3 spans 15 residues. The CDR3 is CASSLGGSAKNIQYF. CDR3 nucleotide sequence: TGCGCCAGCAGCTTGGGGGGGTCGGCCAAAAACATTCAGTACTTC.

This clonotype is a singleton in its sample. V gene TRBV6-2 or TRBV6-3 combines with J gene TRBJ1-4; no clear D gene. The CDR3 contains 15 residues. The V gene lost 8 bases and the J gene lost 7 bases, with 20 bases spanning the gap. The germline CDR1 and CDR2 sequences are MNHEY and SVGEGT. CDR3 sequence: CASHIGASRVEKLFF. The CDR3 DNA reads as TGTGCCAGCCACATTGGAGCGAGTCGAGTTGAAAAACTGTTTTTT.

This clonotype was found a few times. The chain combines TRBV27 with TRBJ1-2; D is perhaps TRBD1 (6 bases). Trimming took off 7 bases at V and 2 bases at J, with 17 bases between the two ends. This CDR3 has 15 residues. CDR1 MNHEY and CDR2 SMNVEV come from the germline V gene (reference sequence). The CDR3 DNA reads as TGTGCCAGCAAAAGCGACAGGCCGCACAACTATGGCTACACCTTC. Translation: CASKSDRPHNYGYTF.

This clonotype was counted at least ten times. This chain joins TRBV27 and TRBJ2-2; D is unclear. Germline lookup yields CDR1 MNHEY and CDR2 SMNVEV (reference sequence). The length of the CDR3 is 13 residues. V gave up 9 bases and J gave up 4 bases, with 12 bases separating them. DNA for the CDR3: TGTGCCAGAGATAGAACCGTCACCGGGGAGCTGTTTTTT. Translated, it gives CARDRTVTGELFF.

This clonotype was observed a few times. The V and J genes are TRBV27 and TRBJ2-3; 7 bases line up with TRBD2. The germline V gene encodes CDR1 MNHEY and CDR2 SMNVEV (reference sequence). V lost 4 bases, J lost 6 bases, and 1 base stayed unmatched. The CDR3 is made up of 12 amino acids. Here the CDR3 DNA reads TGTGCCAGCAGTTACGGGGGGGATACGCAGTATTTT. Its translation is CASSYGGDTQYF.

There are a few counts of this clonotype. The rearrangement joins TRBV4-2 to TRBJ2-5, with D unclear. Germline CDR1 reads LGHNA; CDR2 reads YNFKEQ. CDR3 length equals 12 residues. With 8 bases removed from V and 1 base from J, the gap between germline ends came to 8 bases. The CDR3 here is CASQGSQETQYF. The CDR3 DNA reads TGTGCCAGCCAAGGCAGCCAAGAGACCCAGTACTTC.

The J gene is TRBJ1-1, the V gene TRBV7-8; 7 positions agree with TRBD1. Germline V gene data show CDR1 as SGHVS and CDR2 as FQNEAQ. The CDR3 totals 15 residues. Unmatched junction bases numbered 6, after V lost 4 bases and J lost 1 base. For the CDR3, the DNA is TGTGCCAGCAGCTCCCCGACAGGGCAGAACACTGAAGCTTTCTTT. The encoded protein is CASSSPTGQNTEAFF. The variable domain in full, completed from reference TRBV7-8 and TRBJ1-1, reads GAGVSQSPRYKVAKRGQDVALRCDPISGHVSLFWYQQALGQGPEFLTYFQNEAQLDKSGLPSDRFFAERPEGSVSTLKIQRTQQEDSAVYLCASSSPTGQNTEAFFGQGTRLTVV.

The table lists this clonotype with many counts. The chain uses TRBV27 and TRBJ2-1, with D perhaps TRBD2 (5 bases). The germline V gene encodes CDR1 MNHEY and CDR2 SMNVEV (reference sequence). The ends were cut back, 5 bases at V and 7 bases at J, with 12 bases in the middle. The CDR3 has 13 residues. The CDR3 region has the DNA TGTGCCAGCAGTAGTAGAGGGTGGAATGAGCAGTTCTTC. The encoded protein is CASSSRGWNEQFF.

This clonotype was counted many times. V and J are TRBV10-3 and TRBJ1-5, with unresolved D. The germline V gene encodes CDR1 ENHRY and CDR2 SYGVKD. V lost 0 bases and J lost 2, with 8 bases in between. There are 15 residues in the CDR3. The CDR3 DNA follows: TGTGCCATCAGTGAGTCGGGCGTTCGCAATCAGCCCCAGCATTTT. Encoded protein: CAISESGVRNQPQHF.

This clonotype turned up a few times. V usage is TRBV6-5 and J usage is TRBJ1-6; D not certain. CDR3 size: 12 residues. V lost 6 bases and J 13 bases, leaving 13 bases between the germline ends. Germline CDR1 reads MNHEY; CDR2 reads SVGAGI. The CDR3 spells CASSYRWKPLHF. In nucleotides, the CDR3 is TGTGCCAGCAGCTATAGGTGGAAGCCCCTCCACTTT.